A selection of T cell receptor beta chains follows, all from one sample in a study of Ad26.COV2.S vaccination and SARS-CoV-2 variants. Repertoires were generated with immunoSEQ multiplex PCR, while TCRdb's copy carries only in-frame clones and drops some. The sample records hundreds of thousands of clones, about 88% being singletons. The sample was peripheral blood, taken in a trial of Ad26.COV2.S vaccine versus placebo. The source is a person aged 18 to 59 who received the Ad26.COV2.S COVID-19 vaccine or a placebo. Each CDR3 is given with its conserved first and last residue. A D gene is named only where the DNA matches it firmly. Rows may omit the clone size; those that give it use once, few, many or a size class.

j_call,d_call,clone_size,v_call,cdr3_nt,cdr3_aa
TRBJ2-7,NA,NA,TRBV3-1/TRBV3-2,TGTGCCAGCAGCCAAGATGTGGGCACCTACGAGCAGTACTTC,CASSQDVGTYEQYF
TRBJ1-3,NA,NA,TRBV7-2,TGTGCCAGCAGCTTAGTCGTCGGGAGCTCTGGAAACACCATATATTTT,CASSLVVGSSGNTIYF
TRBJ2-3,NA,NA,TRBV20-1,TGCAGTGCTAGTCCCTACAGGGCACGGGGCACAGATACGCAGTATTTT,CSASPYRARGTDTQYF
TRBJ2-1,TRBD1,NA,TRBV25-1,TGTGCCAGCAGTGAACAGGGGGCTTACAATGAGCAGTTCTTC,CASSEQGAYNEQFF
TRBJ1-5,TRBD1,NA,TRBV18,TGTGCCAGCTCACCAAGGACAGGGTTGAGCAATCAGCCCCAGCATTTT,CASSPRTGLSNQPQHF
TRBJ2-7,TRBD2,NA,TRBV19,TGTGCCAGTAGTATTGGGACTAGCGGGGGCCTCTACGAGCAGTACTTC,CASSIGTSGGLYEQYF
TRBJ2-2,NA,NA,TRBV5-6,TGTGCCAGCAGCTTGGTGGGCGCGAACACCGGGGAGCTGTTTTTT,CASSLVGANTGELFF
TRBJ1-4,NA,NA,TRBV6-5,TGTGCCAGCAGGCCGAGTGGCCAAGGGGAAAAACTGTTTTTT,CASRPSGQGEKLFF
TRBJ1-3,NA,NA,TRBV19,TGTGCCAGTATCTCTTCGGGGAAAGGAAACACCATATATTTT,CASISSGKGNTIYF
TRBJ2-7,NA,NA,TRBV29-1,TGCAGCGTGGAGACAGCCTACGAGCAGTACTTC,CSVETAYEQYF
TRBJ2-7,TRBD1,NA,TRBV7-9,TGTGCCAGCAGCAACCGGGACAGTTTTGCCTACGAGCAGTACTTC,CASSNRDSFAYEQYF
TRBJ2-3,TRBD1,NA,TRBV6-5,TGTGCCAGCAGTTGGGGGGACAGGGGCACAGATACGCAGTATTTT,CASSWGDRGTDTQYF
TRBJ2-5,NA,NA,TRBV9,TGTGCCAGCAGCGTAGTCACGGACTTTGGGACCCAGTACTTC,CASSVVTDFGTQYF
TRBJ2-1,NA,NA,TRBV5-4,TGTGCCAGCAGCTTAAAGGGGGTTGAGCAGTTCTTC,CASSLKGVEQFF
TRBJ2-1,TRBD2,NA,TRBV10-3,TGTGCCATCAGGACTAGCGGGGGCAGCTCCTACAATGAGCAGTTCTTC,CAIRTSGGSSYNEQFF
TRBJ1-1,NA,NA,TRBV6-6,TGTGCCAGCAGCCTGGACAGTAACACTGAAGCTTTCTTT,CASSLDSNTEAFF
TRBJ1-5,NA,once,TRBV2,TGTGCCAGCAGAGTGGGACAGCCCCAGCATTTT,CASRVGQPQHF
TRBJ1-5,NA,NA,TRBV19,TGTGCCAGTAGTACTCTCCTGAATAGCAATCAGCCCCAGCATTTT,CASSTLLNSNQPQHF
TRBJ1-1,NA,NA,TRBV11-2,TGTGCCAGCAGTCTACTGGGAGGGAGCACTGAAGCTTTCTTT,CASSLLGGSTEAFF
TRBJ1-4,NA,NA,TRBV28,TGTGCCAGCAGGGGGGTGGCAAAACTGTTTTTT,CASRGVAKLFF
TRBJ1-2,NA,NA,TRBV28,TGTGCCAGCAGTTTAGCTAGCTATGGCTACACCTTC,CASSLASYGYTF
TRBJ2-1,TRBD1,NA,TRBV5-4,TGTGCCAGCAGCCCGACAGGGGGCTCCTACAATGAGCAGTTCTTC,CASSPTGGSYNEQFF
TRBJ1-2,NA,NA,TRBV6-5,TGTGCCAGCAGTTATACCTCGGGGGGCGGCTATGGCTACACCTTC,CASSYTSGGGYGYTF
TRBJ1-5,NA,NA,TRBV6-2/TRBV6-3,TGTGCCAGCAGGCCTCAAACAGGGAACTTGGGTCAGCCCCAGCATTTT,CASRPQTGNLGQPQHF
TRBJ1-1,NA,NA,TRBV9,TGTGCCAGCAGCGTAGATGGGAACACTGAAGCTTTCTTT,CASSVDGNTEAFF
TRBJ1-1,NA,NA,TRBV18,TGTGCCAGCTCACCGGGTAACACAATGAACACTGAAGCTTTCTTT,CASSPGNTMNTEAFF
TRBJ2-6,NA,few,TRBV28,TGTGCCAGCAGTTCCCCCGGGCGCTCTGGGGCCAACGTCCTGACTTTC,CASSSPGRSGANVLTF
TRBJ1-5,NA,NA,TRBV19,TGTGCCAGTAGACCCAGAGGGGCAAGAGATCAGCCCCAGCATTTT,CASRPRGARDQPQHF
TRBJ1-4,NA,NA,TRBV6-5,TGTGCCAGCCGGATGGGAGGGGTTCGGGGTGAAAAACTGTTTTTT,CASRMGGVRGEKLFF
TRBJ2-1,NA,NA,TRBV9,TGTGCCAGCAGCGTAGCCCCTCAGGGCTCTGAGCAGTTCTTC,CASSVAPQGSEQFF
TRBJ2-5,NA,NA,TRBV12-2,TGTGCAAGTCGCTTGCGTGGACAGAAGCGGCACCATCGAGAGACCCAGTACTTC,CASRLRGQKRHHRETQYF
TRBJ2-5,NA,NA,TRBV7-2,TGTGCCAGCAGCCCGGGACCTGGGCAGACCCAGTACTTC,CASSPGPGQTQYF
TRBJ1-1,NA,once,TRBV29-1,TGCAGCGTTGAAGTCACAGGGTCGGCTTTCTTT,CSVEVTGSAFF
TRBJ1-2,NA,NA,TRBV5-6,TGTGCCAGCAGCTTGGTGGGGACTCACTATGGCTACACCTTC,CASSLVGTHYGYTF
TRBJ1-5,TRBD1,NA,TRBV5-8,TGTGCCAGCAGCACGGGACAGGGAATAGGCAATCAGCCCCAGCATTTT,CASSTGQGIGNQPQHF
TRBJ2-3,TRBD1,NA,TRBV19,TGTGCCAGTAGTATAGGGGGGGACAGGACTGATACGCAGTATTTT,CASSIGGDRTDTQYF
TRBJ2-7,NA,few,TRBV5-1,TGCGCCAGCAGCCACCCAGGGGCCGACGAGCAGTACTTC,CASSHPGADEQYF
TRBJ1-4,NA,NA,TRBV6-4,TGTGCCAGCAGAGTGAGAGGGCAGCCCAATGAAAAACTGTTTTTT,CASRVRGQPNEKLFF
TRBJ1-5,NA,NA,TRBV6-2/TRBV6-3,TGTGCCAGCAGTTCCGGGGCTATGGGCAATCAGCCCCAGCATTTT,CASSSGAMGNQPQHF
TRBJ2-7,NA,NA,TRBV11-2,TGTGCCAGCAGCTTACCGGGCTTCTACGAGCAGTACTTC,CASSLPGFYEQYF
TRBJ1-1,TRBD1,NA,TRBV27,TGTGCCAGCAGTTTGCAGGGGGCGCGGACTGAAGCTTTCTTT,CASSLQGARTEAFF
TRBJ2-3,TRBD1,NA,TRBV19,TGTGCCAGCTCATTGGGGACAGGAATCACAGATACGCAGTATTTT,CASSLGTGITDTQYF
TRBJ1-6,NA,NA,TRBV7-2,TGTGCCAGCAGCCCAGCTCAGTCACCCCTCCACTTT,CASSPAQSPLHF
TRBJ2-1,NA,once,TRBV4-2,TGTGCCAGCAGCCGAGGGGAACGGAGACTAGAAGGTCATGAGCAGTTCTTC,CASSRGERRLEGHEQFF
TRBJ1-2,TRBD1,NA,TRBV27,TGTGCCAGCAGTTTTAACAGGGGGCAGGGTGGCTACACCTTC,CASSFNRGQGGYTF
TRBJ1-1,TRBD1,few,TRBV7-9,TGTGCCAGCAGCTCGCGGGACAGGGGGACTGAAGCTTTCTTT,CASSSRDRGTEAFF
TRBJ1-4,NA,once,TRBV7-6,TGTGCCAGCAGCTTCGGTGAAAAACTGTTTTTT,CASSFGEKLFF
TRBJ2-1,TRBD2,once,TRBV5-1,TGCGCCAGCAGCTTCAAGCGGGGTGGCCTGGTGGATGAGCAGTTCTTC,CASSFKRGGLVDEQFF
TRBJ2-7,NA,NA,TRBV6-6,TGTGCCAGCATCCCTGCGGTGGGATACGAGCAGTACTTC,CASIPAVGYEQYF
TRBJ1-2,TRBD1,NA,TRBV23-1,TGCGCCAGCAGCCGCAAGGGGACAGGAGCCAACTATGGCTACACCTTC,CASSRKGTGANYGYTF